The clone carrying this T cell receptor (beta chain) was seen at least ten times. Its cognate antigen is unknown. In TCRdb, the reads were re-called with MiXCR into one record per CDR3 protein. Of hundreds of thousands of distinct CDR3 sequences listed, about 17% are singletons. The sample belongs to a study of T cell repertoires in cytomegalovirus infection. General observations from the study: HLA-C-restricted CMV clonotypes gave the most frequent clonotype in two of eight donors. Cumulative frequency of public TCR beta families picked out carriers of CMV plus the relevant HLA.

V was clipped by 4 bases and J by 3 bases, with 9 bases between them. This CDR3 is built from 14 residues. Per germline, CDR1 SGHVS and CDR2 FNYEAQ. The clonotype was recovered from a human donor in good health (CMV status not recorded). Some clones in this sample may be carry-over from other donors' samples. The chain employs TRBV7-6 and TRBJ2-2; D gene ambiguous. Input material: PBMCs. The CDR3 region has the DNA TGTGCCAGCAGCTATTCGCCTTACACCGGGGAGCTGTTTTTT. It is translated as CASSYSPYTGELFF.